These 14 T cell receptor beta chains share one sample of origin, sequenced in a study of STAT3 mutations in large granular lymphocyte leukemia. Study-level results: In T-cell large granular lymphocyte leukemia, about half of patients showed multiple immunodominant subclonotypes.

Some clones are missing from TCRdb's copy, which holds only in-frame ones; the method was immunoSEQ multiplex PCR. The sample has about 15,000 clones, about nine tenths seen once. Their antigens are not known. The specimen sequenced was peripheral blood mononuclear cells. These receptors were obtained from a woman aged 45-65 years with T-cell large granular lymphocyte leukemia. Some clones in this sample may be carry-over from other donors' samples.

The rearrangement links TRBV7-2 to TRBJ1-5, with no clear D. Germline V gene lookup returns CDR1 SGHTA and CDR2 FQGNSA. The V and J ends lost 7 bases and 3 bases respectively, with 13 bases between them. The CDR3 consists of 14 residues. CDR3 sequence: CASTNSKNNQPQHF. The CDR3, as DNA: TGTGCCAGCACCAACAGCAAGAACAATCAGCCCCAGCATTTT.

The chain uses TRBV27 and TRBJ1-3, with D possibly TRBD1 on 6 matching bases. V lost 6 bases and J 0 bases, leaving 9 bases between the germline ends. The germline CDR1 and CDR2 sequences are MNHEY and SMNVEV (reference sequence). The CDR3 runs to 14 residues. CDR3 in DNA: TGTGCCAGCAGGAAGGGGGGCTCTGGAAACACCATATATTTT. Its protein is CASRKGGSGNTIYF.

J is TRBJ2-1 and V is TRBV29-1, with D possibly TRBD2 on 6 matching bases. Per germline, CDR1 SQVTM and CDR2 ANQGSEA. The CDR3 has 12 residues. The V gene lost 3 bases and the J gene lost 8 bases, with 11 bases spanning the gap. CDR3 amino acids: CSVEGGRDEQFF. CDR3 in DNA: TGCAGCGTTGAGGGGGGACGGGATGAGCAGTTCTTC.

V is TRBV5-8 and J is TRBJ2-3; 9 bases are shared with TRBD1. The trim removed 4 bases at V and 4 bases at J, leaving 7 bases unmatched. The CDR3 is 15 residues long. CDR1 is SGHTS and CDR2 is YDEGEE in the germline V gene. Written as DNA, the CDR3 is TGTGCCAGCAGCCGAGGACAGGGGAGGGCAGATACGCAGTATTTT. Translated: CASSRGQGRADTQYF.

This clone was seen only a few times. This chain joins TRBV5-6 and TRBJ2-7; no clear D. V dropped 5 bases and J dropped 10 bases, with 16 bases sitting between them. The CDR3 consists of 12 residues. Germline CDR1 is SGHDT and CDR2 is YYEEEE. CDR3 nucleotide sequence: TGTGCCAGCAGTCCAGGCATGTCCGCCCAGTACTTC. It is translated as CASSPGMSAQYF.

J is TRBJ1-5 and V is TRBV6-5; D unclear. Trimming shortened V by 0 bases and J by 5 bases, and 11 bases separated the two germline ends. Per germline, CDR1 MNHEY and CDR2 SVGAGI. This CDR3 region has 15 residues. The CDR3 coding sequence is TGTGCCAGCAGTTACTCACGTGGGATTGATCAGCCCCAGCATTTT. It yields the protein CASSYSRGIDQPQHF.

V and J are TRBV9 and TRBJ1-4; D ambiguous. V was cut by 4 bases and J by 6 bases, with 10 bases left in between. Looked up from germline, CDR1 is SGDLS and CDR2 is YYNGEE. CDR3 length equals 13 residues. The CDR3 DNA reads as TGTGCCAGCAGCCCCGACAACTATGAAAAACTGTTTTTT. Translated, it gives CASSPDNYEKLFF.

This chain's CDR3 is CASSLGVLAGPGETQYF. The DNA for the CDR3 is TGCGCCAGCAGCTTGGGGGTACTAGCGGGGCCGGGGGAGACCCAGTACTTC. V gene TRBV5-1 combines with J gene TRBJ2-5; 10 bases are shared with TRBD2. Unmatched junction bases numbered 10, after V lost 0 bases and J lost 5 bases. Germline lookup yields CDR1 SGHRS and CDR2 YFSETQ. The CDR3 totals 17 residues.

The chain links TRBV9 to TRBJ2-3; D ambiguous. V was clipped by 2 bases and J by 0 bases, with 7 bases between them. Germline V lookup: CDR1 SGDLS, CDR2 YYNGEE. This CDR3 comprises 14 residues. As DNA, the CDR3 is TGTGCCAGCAGCGTCGGCGGTAGCACAGATACGCAGTATTTT. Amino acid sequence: CASSVGGSTDTQYF.

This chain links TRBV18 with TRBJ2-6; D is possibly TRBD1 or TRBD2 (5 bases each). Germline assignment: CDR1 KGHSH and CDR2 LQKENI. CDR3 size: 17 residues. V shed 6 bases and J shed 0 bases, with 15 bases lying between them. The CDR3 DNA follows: TGTGCCAGCTCTCCCCGGGACCCACGCTCTGGGGCCAACGTCCTGACTTTC. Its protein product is CASSPRDPRSGANVLTF.

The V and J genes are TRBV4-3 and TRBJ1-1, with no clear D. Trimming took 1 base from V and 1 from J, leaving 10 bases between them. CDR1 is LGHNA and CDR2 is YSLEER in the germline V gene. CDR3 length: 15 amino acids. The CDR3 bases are TGCGCCAGCAGCCAAGGGAGATTTGGGAACACTGAAGCTTTCTTT. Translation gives CASSQGRFGNTEAFF.

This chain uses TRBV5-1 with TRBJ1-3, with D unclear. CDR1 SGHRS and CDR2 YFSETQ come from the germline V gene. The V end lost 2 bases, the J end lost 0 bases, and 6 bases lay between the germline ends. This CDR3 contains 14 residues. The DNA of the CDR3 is TGCGCCAGCAGCTTACAAGACTCTGGAAACACCATATATTTT. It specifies CASSLQDSGNTIYF.

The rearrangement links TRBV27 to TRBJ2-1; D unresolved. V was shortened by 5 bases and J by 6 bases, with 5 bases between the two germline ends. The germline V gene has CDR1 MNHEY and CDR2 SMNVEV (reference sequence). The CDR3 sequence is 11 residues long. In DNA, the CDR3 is TGTGCCAGCAGTCTCCTCAATGAGCAGTTCTTC. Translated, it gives CASSLLNEQFF.

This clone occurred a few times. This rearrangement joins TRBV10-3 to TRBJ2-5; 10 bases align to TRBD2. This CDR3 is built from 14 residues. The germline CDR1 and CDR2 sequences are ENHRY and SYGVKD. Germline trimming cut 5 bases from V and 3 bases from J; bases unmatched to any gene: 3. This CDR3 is CAISSSGGKETQYF. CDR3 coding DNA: TGTGCCATCAGTTCTAGCGGGGGTAAAGAGACCCAGTACTTC.